The present T cell receptor (beta chain) was sequenced within a study of beta chain features in type 1 diabetes. V was clipped by 3 bases and J by 5 bases, with 10 bases between them. This CDR3 region has 13 residues. Germline V gives CDR1 LGHNA, CDR2 YSLEER. The isolated RNA, all of it, was reverse transcribed, so expressed TCRB transcripts were what got sequenced. Data came from immunoSEQ multiplex PCR; TCRdb stores just in-frame clones and leaves some out. The sample consists of hundreds of thousands of clones, approximately 28% of them appearing once. Study-level findings and limits: It was among patients, rather than healthy donors, that naive, central memory and Treg TCRB repertoires appeared more similar. More deletions and fewer insertions at VDJ junctions were seen in type 1 diabetes patients.

This clone turned up a few times. Its target is unknown. Sequencing was carried out using naive CD4+ T cells from blood. The receptor's source is a man aged 18-30 years in good health. The V gene is TRBV4-3, the J gene TRBJ2-5; TRBD1 is a possible D gene (5 bases). In DNA form, the CDR3 reads TGCGCCAGCAGCCATGACAGTGGGGAGACCCAGTACTTC. Its protein is CASSHDSGETQYF.